The present T cell receptor (beta chain) was sequenced within a study of blood T cell repertoires in COVID-19. For the study at large: Sample material is recorded as cDNA or gDNA derived from T cells, B-cell-depleted T cells, or PBMCs.

This CDR3 region has 15 residues. Trimming shortened V by 2 bases and J by 5 bases, and 13 bases separated the two germline ends. Germline-derived CDR1 and CDR2 are SGHTA and FQGNSA. Using immunoSEQ multiplex PCR, the repertoire was profiled, and TCRdb retains in-frame clones only, with some absent. The data show approximately 310,000 clones, with around 90% seen just once and 1% held by the top ten. The clonotype comes from a man aged 45-60 years with active or convalescent COVID-19. Input material: peripheral blood. J is TRBJ1-3 and V is TRBV7-2; D is perhaps TRBD1 (5 bases). The CDR3 loop reads CASSLPTGWRNTIYF. The CDR3 DNA reads as TGTGCCAGCAGCTTACCTACAGGATGGAGAAACACCATATATTTT.